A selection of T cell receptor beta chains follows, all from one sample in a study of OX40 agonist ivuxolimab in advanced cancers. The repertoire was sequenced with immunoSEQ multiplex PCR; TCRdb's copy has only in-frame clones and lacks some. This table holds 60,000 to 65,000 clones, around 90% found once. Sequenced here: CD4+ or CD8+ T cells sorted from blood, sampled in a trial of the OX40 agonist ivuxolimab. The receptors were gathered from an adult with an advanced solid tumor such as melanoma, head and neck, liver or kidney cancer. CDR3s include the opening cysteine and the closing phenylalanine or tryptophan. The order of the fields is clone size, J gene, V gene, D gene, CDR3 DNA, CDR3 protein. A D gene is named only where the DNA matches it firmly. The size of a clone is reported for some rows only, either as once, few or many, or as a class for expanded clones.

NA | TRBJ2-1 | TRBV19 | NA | TGTGCCAGTAGTATTTTCGGCGAGGGATACAATGAGCAGTTCTTC | CASSIFGEGYNEQFF
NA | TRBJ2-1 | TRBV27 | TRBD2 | TGTGCCAGCAGTTTAGTCCCTAGCGGGGACAATGAGCAGTTCTTC | CASSLVPSGDNEQFF
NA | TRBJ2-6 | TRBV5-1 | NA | TGCGCCAGCAGCTTGGTGACTGGGGCCAACGTCCTGACTTTC | CASSLVTGANVLTF
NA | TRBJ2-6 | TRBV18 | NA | TGTGCCAGCTCACCTTCCACGGGGACTTTGAGCTCTGGGGCCAACGTCCTGACTTTC | CASSPSTGTLSSGANVLTF
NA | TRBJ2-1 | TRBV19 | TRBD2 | TGTGCCAGTAGTCTATACCGGCTAGCGGGAGGTTACAATGAGCAGTTCTTC | CASSLYRLAGGYNEQFF
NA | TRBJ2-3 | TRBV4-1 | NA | TGCGCCAGCAGCCAAGGATCAGGGGGGGCAGATACGCAGTATTTT | CASSQGSGGADTQYF
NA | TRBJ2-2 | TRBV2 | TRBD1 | TGTGCCAGCAAGGGACAGGGGACTACCGGGGAGCTGTTTTTT | CASKGQGTTGELFF
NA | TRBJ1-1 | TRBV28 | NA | TGTGCCAGCAGAACAGGCAACACTGAAGCTTTCTTT | CASRTGNTEAFF
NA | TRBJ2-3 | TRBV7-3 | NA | TGTGCCAGCAGTATTCAGGGGGGGCTCACAGATACGCAGTATTTT | CASSIQGGLTDTQYF
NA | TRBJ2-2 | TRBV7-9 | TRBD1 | TGTGCCAGCCGTACCGGGACAGCGGATTTAACCGGGGAGCTGTTTTTT | CASRTGTADLTGELFF
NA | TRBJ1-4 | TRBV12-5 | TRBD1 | TGTGCTAGTGGTTTGGTCAGACAGGGTATAAATGAAAAACTGTTTTTT | CASGLVRQGINEKLFF
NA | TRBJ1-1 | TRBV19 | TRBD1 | TGTGCCAGTAGTATCGGGACAGGGGGCAATGAGGACACTGAAGCTTTCTTT | CASSIGTGGNEDTEAFF
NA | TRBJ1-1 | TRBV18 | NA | TGTGCCAGCTCACCGGGGCGGGAATGGGGCACTGAAGCTTTCTTT | CASSPGREWGTEAFF
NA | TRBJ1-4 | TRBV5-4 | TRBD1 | TGTGCCAGCAGCCGACAGGGGGTCCCTGAAAAACTGTTTTTT | CASSRQGVPEKLFF
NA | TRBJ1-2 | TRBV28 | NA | TGTGCCAGCAGGGAGGGGAATGGCTACACCTTC | CASREGNGYTF
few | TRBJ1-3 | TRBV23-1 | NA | TGCGCCAGGGAAGTCTCTGGAAACACCATATATTTT | CAREVSGNTIYF
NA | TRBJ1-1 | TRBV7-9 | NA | TGTGCCAGCAGCGAGGAAGGGCACACTGAAGCTTTCTTT | CASSEEGHTEAFF
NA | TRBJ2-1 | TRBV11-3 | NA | TGTGCCAGCAGCTTAAATTTATACAATGAGCAGTTCTTC | CASSLNLYNEQFF
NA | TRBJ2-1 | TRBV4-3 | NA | TGCGCCAGCAGCTCCAGGGACAATGAGCAGTTCTTC | CASSSRDNEQFF
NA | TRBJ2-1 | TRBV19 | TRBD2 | TGTGCCAGTAGTTTAGCGGGAGGGCTTTGGTCCTACAATGAGCAGTTCTTC | CASSLAGGLWSYNEQFF
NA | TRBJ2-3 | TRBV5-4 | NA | TGTGCCAGCAGCTTGCAGGGATCGGGTACGCAGTATTTT | CASSLQGSGTQYF
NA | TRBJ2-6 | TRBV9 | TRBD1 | TGTGCCAGCAGCCCCGTAGCAACAGGGGGCTCTGGGGCCAACGTCCTGACTTTC | CASSPVATGGSGANVLTF
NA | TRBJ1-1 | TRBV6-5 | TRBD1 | TGTGCCAGCAGTTACGGGACAGGGTTGTTGAACACTGAAGCTTTCTTT | CASSYGTGLLNTEAFF
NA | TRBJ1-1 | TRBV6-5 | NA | TGTGCCAGCAGACGATCGGGTTGGGACACTGAAGCTTTCTTT | CASRRSGWDTEAFF
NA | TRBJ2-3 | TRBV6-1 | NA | TGTGCCGTCGCGTCGGTCGCAGATACGCAGTATTTT | CAVASVADTQYF